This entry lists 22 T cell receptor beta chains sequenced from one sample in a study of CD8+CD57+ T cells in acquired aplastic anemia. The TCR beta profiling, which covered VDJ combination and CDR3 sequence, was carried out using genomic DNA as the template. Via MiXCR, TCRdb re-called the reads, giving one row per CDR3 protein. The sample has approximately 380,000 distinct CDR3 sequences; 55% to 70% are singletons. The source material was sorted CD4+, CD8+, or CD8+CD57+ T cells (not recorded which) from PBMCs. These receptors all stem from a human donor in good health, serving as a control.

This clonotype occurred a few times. In DNA form, the CDR3 reads TGTGCCAGTAGTACAGCAACAATCTCTGGGGCCAACGTCCTGACTTTC. Encoded protein: CASSTATISGANVLTF. The V call is TRBV19, the J call TRBJ2-6; D is uncertain. Germline V lookup: CDR1 LNHDA, CDR2 SQIVND (reference sequence). The V and J ends lost 4 bases and 0 bases respectively, with 10 bases between them. This CDR3 is 16 amino acids long. Using reference TRBV19 and TRBJ2-6 for the parts outside the CDR3, the full variable domain is DGGITQSPKYLFRKEGQNVTLSCEQNLNHDAMYWYRQDPGQGLRLIYYSQIVNDFQKGDIAEGYSVSREKKESFPLTVTSAQKNPTAFYLCASSTATISGANVLTFGAGSRLTVL.

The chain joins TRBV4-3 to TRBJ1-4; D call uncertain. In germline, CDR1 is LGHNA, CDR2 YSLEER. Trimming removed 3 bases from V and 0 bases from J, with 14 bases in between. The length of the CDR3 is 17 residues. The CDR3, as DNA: TGCGCCAGCAGCCAGGGCGGACGGAGAACAACTAATGAAAAACTGTTTTTT. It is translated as CASSQGGRRTTNEKLFF.

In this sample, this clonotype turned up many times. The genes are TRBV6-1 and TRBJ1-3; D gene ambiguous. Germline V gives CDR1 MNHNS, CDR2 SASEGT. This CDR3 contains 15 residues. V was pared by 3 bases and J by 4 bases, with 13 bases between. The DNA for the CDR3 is TGTGCCAGCAGTGACGGCCGGGCGGGAGGAAACACCATATATTTT. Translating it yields CASSDGRAGGNTIYF.

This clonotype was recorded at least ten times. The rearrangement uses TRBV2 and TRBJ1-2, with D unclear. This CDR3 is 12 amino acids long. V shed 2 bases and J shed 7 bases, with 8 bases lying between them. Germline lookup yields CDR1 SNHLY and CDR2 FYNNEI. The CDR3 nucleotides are TGTGCCAGCAGTGAAAACGACTCTGGCTACACCTTC. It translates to CASSENDSGYTF.

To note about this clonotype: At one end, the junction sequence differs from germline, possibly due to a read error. The CDR3 bases are TGTGCCACCAGCACAGTTCGGGCGCAAGGGGCCAACGTCCTGACTTTC. Protein: CATSTVRAQGANVLTF. The gene calls are TRBV7-4 and TRBJ2-6, with D unresolved. The germline gives CDR1 SGHVT, CDR2 SQSDAQ. The CDR3 has 16 residues.

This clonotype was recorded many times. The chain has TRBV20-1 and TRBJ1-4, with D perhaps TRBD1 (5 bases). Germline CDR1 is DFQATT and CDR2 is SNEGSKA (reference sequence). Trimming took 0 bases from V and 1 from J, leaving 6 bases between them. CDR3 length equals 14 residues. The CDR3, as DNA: TGCAGTGCTAGAGATGGGGGAACTAATGAAAAACTGTTTTTT. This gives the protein CSARDGGTNEKLFF.

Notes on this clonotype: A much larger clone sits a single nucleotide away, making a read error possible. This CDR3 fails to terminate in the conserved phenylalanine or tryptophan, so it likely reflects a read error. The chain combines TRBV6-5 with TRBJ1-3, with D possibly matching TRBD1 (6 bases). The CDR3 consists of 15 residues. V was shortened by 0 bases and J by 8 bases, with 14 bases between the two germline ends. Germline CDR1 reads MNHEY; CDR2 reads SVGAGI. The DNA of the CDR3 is TGTGCCAGCAGTTACTCGGGGGCAGGGAAAGACACCATATATCTT. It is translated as CASSYSGAGKDTIYL.

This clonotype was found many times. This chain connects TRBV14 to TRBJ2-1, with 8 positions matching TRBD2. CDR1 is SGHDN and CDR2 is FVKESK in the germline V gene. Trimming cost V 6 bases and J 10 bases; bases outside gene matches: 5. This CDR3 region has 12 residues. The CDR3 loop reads CASRPWTSEQFF. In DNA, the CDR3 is TGTGCCAGCAGACCTTGGACTAGCGAGCAGTTCTTC. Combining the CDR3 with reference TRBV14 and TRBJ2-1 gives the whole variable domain EAGVTQFPSHSVIEKGQTVTLRCDPISGHDNLYWYRRVMGKEIKFLLHFVKESKQDESGMPNNRFLAERTGGTYSTLKVQPAELEDSGVYFCASRPWTSEQFFGPGTRLTVL.

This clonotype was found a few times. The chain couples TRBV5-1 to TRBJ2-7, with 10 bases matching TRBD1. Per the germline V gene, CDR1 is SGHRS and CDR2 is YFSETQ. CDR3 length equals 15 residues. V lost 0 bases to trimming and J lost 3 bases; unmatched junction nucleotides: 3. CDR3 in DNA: TGCGCCAGCAGCTTGGCCCGGACAGGGGGCTACGAGCAGTACTTC. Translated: CASSLARTGGYEQYF.

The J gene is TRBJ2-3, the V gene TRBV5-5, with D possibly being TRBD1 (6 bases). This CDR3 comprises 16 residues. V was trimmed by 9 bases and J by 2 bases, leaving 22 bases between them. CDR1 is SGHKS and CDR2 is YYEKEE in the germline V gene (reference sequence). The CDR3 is CATTPGDAGDTDTQYF. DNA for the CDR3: TGTGCCACTACTCCAGGGGATGCGGGCGACACAGATACGCAGTATTTT.

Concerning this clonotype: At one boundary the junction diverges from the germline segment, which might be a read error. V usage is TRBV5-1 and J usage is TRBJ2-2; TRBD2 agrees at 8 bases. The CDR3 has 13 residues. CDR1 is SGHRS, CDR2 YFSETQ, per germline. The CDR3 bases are TGTGCCAGCGGGGGAGGCCAGGCCGGGGAGCTGTTTTTT. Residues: CASGGGQAGELFF. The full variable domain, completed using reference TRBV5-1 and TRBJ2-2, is KAGVTQTPRYLIKTRGQQVTLSCSPISGHRSVSWYQQTPGQGLQFLFEYFSETQRNKGNFPGRFSGRQFSNSRSEMNVSTLELGDSALYLCASGGGQAGELFFGEGSRLTVL.

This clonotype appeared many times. Here the CDR3 reads CASSLSSGGADTQYF. For the CDR3, the DNA is TGTGCCAGCAGCTTATCTAGCGGGGGAGCTGATACGCAGTATTTT. The chain is built from TRBV11-3 and TRBJ2-3, with 10 positions matching TRBD2. CDR3 length equals 15 residues. CDR1 and CDR2 (germline): SGHNT, YENEEA. With V trimmed by 2 bases and J by 6 bases, 5 bases remained unmatched.

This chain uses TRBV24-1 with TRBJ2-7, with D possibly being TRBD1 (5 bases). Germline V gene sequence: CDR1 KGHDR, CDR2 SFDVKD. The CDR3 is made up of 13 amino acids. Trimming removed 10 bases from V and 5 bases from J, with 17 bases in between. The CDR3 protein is CATSKVREHEQYF. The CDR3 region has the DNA TGTGCCACTAGTAAAGTCAGGGAACACGAGCAGTACTTC.

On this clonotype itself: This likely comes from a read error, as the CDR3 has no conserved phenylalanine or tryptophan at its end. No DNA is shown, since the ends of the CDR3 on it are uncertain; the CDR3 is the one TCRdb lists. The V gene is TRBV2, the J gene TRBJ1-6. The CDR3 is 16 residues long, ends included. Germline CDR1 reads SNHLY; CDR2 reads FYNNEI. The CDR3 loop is CASSEIAAVNEQSFHS.

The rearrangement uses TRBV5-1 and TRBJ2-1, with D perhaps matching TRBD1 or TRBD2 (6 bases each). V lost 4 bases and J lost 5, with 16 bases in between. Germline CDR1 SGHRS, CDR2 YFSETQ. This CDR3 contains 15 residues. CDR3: CASSPRLEGDNEQFF. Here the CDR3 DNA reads TGCGCCAGCAGCCCGCGACTAGAGGGGGACAATGAGCAGTTCTTC.

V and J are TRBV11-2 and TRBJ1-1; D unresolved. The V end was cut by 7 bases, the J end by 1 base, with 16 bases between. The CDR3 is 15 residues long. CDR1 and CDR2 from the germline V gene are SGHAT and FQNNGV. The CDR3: CASTKDATGNTEAFF. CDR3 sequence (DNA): TGTGCCAGCACTAAAGACGCTACCGGGAACACTGAAGCTTTCTTT.

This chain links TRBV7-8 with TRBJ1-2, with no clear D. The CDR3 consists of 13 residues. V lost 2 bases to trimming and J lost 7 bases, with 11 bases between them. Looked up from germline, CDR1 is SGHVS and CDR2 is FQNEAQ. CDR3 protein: CASSLNMGRGYTF. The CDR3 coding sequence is TGTGCCAGCAGCTTAAACATGGGCCGTGGCTACACCTTC.

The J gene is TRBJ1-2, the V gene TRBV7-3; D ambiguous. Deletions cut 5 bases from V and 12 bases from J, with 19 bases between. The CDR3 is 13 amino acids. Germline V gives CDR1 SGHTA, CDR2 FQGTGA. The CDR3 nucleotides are TGTGCCAGCAGCCGCGGCACAAACAATTCCCACACCTTC. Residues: CASSRGTNNSHTF.

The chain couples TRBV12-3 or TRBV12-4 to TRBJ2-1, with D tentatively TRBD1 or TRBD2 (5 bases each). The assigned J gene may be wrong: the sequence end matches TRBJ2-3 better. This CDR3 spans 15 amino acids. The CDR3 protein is CASSPLGTVYNEQYF. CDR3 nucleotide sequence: TGTGCCAGCAGCCCACTTGGGACCGTCTACAATGAGCAGTATTTT.

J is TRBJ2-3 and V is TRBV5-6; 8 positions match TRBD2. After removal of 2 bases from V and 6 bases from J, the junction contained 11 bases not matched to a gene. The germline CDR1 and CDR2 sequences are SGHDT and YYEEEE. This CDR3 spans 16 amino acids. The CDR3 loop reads CASSFYGRVPMDTQYF. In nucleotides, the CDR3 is TGTGCCAGCAGCTTTTACGGGAGGGTTCCCATGGATACGCAGTATTTT.

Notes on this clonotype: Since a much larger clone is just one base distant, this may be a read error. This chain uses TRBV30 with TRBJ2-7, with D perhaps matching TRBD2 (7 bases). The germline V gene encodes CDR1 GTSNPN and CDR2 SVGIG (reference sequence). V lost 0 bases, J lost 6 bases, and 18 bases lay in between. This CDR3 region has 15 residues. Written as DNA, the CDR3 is TGTGCCTGGAGTGTACTAGTGGGGGGGCCGTGCGAGCAGTACTTC. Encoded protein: CAWSVLVGGPCEQYF.

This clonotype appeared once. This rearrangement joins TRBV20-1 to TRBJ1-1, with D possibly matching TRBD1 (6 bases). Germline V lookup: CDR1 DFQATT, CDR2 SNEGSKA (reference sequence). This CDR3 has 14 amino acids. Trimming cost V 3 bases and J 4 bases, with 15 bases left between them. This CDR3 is CSASIQGVGTEAFF. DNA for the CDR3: TGCAGTGCTAGTATACAGGGAGTGGGCACTGAAGCTTTCTTT.